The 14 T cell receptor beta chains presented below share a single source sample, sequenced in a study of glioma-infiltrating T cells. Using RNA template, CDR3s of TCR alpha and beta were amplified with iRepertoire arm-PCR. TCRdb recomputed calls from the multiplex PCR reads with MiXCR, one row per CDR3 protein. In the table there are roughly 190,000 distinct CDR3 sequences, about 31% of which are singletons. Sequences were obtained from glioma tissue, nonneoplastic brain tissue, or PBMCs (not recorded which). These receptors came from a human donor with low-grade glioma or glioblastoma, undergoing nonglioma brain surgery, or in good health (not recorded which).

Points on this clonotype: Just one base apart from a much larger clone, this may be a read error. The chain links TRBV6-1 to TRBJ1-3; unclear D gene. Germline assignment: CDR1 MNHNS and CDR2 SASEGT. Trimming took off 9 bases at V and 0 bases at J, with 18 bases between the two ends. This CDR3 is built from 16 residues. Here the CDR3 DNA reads TGTGCCAGGGAATCACAGTCTCCTAGCTCTGGAAACACCATATATTTT. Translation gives CARESQSPSSGNTIYF.

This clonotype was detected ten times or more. DNA for the CDR3: TGTGCCAGCAGGAGGATGGGAGGCACAGATACGCAGTATTTT. Translated, it gives CASRRMGGTDTQYF. This chain links TRBV6-1 with TRBJ2-3, with a weak D call TRBD2 (5 bases). Between the trimmed V and J ends, which lost 6 bases and 1 base, there was a span of 11 bases. Germline-derived CDR1 and CDR2 are MNHNS and SASEGT. The CDR3 is 14 residues long.

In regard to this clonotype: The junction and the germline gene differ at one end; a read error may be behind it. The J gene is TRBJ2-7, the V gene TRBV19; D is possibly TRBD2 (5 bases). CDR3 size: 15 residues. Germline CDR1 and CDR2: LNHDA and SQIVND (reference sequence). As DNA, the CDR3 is TGTGCCATTAGTATTGGGCTAGCTATCTCCTACGAGCAGTACTTC. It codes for CAISIGLAISYEQYF. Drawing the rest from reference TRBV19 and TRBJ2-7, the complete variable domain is DGGITQSPKYLFRKEGQNVTLSCEQNLNHDAMYWYRQDPGQGLRLIYYSQIVNDFQKGDIAEGYSVSREKKESFPLTVTSAQKNPTAFYLCAISIGLAISYEQYFGPGTRLTVT.

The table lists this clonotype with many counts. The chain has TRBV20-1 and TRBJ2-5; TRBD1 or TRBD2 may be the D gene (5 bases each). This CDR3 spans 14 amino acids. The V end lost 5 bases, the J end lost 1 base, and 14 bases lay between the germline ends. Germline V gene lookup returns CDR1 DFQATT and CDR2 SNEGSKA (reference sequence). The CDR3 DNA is TGCAGTGCTCCCCGATCGGGGCTCCAAGAGACCCAGTACTTC. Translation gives CSAPRSGLQETQYF.

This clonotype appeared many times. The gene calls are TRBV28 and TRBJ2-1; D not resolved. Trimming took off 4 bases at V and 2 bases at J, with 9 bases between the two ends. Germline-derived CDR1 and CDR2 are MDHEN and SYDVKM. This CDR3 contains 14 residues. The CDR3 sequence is CASSSRTTYNEQFF. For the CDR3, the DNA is TGTGCCAGCAGTTCACGGACCACCTACAATGAGCAGTTCTTC. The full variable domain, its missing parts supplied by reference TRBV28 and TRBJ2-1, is DVKVTQSSRYLVKRTGEKVFLECVQDMDHENMFWYRQDPGLGLRLIYFSYDVKMKEKGDIPEGYSVSREKKERFSLILESASTNQTSMYLCASSSRTTYNEQFFGPGTRLTVL.

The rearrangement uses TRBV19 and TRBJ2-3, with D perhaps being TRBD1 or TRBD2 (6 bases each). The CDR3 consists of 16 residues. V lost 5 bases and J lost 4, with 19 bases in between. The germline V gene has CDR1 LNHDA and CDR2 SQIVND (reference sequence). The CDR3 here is CASSPLTGRGPDTQYF. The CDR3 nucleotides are TGTGCCAGTAGTCCGTTGACAGGTCGGGGGCCAGATACGCAGTATTTT.

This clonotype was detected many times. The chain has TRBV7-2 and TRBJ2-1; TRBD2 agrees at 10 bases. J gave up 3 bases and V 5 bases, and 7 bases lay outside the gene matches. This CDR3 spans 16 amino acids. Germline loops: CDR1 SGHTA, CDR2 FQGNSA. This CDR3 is CASSTLSGRRYNEQFF. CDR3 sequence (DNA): TGTGCCAGCAGCACCCTTAGCGGGAGGCGCTACAATGAGCAGTTCTTC.

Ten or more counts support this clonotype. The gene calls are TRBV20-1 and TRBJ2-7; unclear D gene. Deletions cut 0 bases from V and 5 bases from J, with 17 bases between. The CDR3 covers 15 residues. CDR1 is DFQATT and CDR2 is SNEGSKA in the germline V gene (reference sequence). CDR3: CSARDPVRVVDEQYF. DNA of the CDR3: TGCAGTGCTAGAGATCCCGTCCGGGTGGTGGACGAGCAGTACTTC.

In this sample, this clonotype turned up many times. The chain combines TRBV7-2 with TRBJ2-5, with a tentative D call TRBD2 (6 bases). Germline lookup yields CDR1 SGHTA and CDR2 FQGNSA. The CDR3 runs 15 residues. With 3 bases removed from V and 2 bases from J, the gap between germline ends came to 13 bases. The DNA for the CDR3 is TGTGCCAGCAGCTTTAATAGCGGAGGGCAAGAGACCCAGTACTTC. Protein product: CASSFNSGGQETQYF.

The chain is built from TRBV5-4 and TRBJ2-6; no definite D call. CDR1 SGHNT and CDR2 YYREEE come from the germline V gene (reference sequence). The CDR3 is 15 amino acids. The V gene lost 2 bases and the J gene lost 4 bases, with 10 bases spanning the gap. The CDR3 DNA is TGTGCCAGCAGCTTCCTCCGGGCCGGGGCCAACGTCCTGACTTTC. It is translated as CASSFLRAGANVLTF.

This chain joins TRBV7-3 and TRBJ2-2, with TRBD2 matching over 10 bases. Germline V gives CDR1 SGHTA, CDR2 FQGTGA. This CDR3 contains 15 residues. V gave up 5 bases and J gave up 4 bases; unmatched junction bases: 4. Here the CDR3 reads CASSRGLASTGELFF. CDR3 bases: TGTGCCAGCAGCCGGGGACTAGCGAGCACCGGGGAGCTGTTTTTT.

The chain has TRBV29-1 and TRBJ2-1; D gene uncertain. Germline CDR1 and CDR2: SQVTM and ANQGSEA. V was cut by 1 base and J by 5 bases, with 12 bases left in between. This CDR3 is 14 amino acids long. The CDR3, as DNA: TGCAGCGTTGAAGGCGCGTTGAGAAACAATGAGCAGTTCTTC. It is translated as CSVEGALRNNEQFF.

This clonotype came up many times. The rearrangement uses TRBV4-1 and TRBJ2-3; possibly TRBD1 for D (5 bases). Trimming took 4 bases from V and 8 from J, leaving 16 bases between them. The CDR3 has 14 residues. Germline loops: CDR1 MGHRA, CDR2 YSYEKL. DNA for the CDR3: TGCGCCAGCAGCCCTGACAGTATCTTGTTTACGCAGTATTTT. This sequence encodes CASSPDSILFTQYF.

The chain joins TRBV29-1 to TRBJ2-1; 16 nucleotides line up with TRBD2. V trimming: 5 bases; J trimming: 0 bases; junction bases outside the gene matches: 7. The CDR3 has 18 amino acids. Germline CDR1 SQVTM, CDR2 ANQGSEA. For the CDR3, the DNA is TGCAGCGTTAAGGGACTAGCGGGAGGGCCGAGCTCCTACAATGAGCAGTTCTTC. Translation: CSVKGLAGGPSSYNEQFF.